A single sample is the source of the 8 T cell receptor beta chains below, sequenced in a study of blood T cell repertoires in COVID-19. Some clones are missing from TCRdb's copy, which holds only in-frame ones; the method was immunoSEQ multiplex PCR. The data hold about 62,000 clones, with more than 70% observed a single time. The source material was peripheral blood. The receptors originated from a human donor in a cohort sampled during active COVID-19.

V gene TRBV9 combines with J gene TRBJ2-5; 9 nucleotides line up with TRBD2. The CDR3 runs to 17 residues. In germline, CDR1 is SGDLS, CDR2 YYNGEE. J was trimmed by 0 bases and V by 3 bases; bases with no gene match: 9. CDR3 region: CASSASSGGAYQETQYF. The CDR3 DNA sequence: TGTGCCAGCAGCGCCAGTAGCGGGGGAGCGTACCAAGAGACCCAGTACTTC.

The chain joins TRBV5-1 to TRBJ2-3; D remains ambiguous. With 4 bases removed from V and 0 bases from J, the gap between germline ends came to 6 bases. The CDR3 extends over 13 amino acids. The germline V gene has CDR1 SGHRS and CDR2 YFSETQ. CDR3 coding DNA: TGCGCCAGCAGCCGAACTAGCACAGATACGCAGTATTTT. It specifies CASSRTSTDTQYF.

Here the CDR3 reads CASSIPFRTGLGGANVLTF. The DNA for the CDR3 is TGTGCCAGCAGCATACCTTTTAGGACAGGGCTCGGAGGGGCCAACGTCCTGACTTTC. The chain is built from TRBV11-2 and TRBJ2-6, with 8 positions matching TRBD1. CDR3 length: 19 residues. Trimming cost V 5 bases and J 4 bases; bases outside gene matches: 16. The germline V gene encodes CDR1 SGHAT and CDR2 FQNNGV.

The V and J genes are TRBV5-1 and TRBJ2-5, with no clear D. V was trimmed by 5 bases and J by 2 bases, leaving 13 bases between them. Germline CDR1 reads SGHRS; CDR2 reads YFSETQ. The CDR3 is 14 residues long. The CDR3 reads CASSPRFSQETQYF. The CDR3 DNA sequence: TGCGCCAGCAGTCCCAGGTTTTCTCAAGAGACCCAGTACTTC.

The V gene is TRBV12-3 or TRBV12-4, the J gene TRBJ1-1, with D hard to call. CDR3 length equals 13 residues. The germline V and J ends were trimmed by 7 bases and 3 bases, with 12 bases remaining between them. CDR3 nucleotide sequence: TGTGCCAGCACCCTGGGAGGTTACACTGAAGCTTTCTTT. Translated: CASTLGGYTEAFF.

This chain connects TRBV7-3 to TRBJ2-1, with D perhaps TRBD2 (6 bases). The CDR3 has 16 amino acids. Germline loops: CDR1 SGHTA, CDR2 FQGTGA. The germline V and J ends were trimmed by 1 base and 8 bases, with 18 bases remaining between them. The CDR3 loop is CASSLSGGTLSDEQFF. The CDR3 nucleotides are TGTGCCAGCAGCTTAAGCGGCGGGACCCTCTCGGATGAGCAGTTCTTC.

The CDR3 sequence is CASSPYTGGDEQYF. The CDR3 DNA sequence: TGTGCCAGCTCACCTTACACAGGGGGCGACGAGCAGTACTTC. The rearrangement uses TRBV18 and TRBJ2-7; 9 nucleotides agree with TRBD1. CDR1 and CDR2 (germline): KGHSH, LQKENI. The length of the CDR3 is 14 residues. After removal of 3 bases from V and 5 bases from J, the junction contained 5 bases not matched to a gene.

J is TRBJ1-2 and V is TRBV6-6, with 10 bases lining up with TRBD1. V trimming: 4 bases; J trimming: 7 bases; junction bases outside the gene matches: 3. The length of the CDR3 is 13 residues. Germline loops: CDR1 MNHNY, CDR2 SVGAGI (reference sequence). This chain's CDR3 is CASSSTGGFGYTF. The CDR3 DNA sequence: TGTGCCAGCAGTTCGACAGGGGGCTTTGGCTACACCTTC.